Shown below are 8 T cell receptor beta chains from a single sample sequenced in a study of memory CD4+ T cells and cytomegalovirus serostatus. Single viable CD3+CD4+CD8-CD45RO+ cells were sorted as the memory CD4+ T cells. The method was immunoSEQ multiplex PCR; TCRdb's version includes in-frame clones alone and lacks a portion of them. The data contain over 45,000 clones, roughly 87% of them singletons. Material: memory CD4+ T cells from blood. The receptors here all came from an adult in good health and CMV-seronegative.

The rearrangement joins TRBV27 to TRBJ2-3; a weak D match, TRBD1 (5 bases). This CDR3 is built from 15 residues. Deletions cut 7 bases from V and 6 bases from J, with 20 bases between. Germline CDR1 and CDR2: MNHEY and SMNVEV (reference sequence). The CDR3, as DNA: TGTGCCAGCACCTTGGGGTCGGCAGGGTCGGATACGCAGTATTTT. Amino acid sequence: CASTLGSAGSDTQYF.

DNA of the CDR3: TGTGCCAGCAGTGAATGGGACGGAAGGAACTATGGCTACACCTTC. This codes for CASSEWDGRNYGYTF. The rearrangement uses TRBV6-1 and TRBJ1-2, with a tentative D call TRBD1 (5 bases). CDR1 and CDR2 (germline): MNHNS, SASEGT. CDR3 size: 15 residues. The V gene lost 2 bases and the J gene lost 2 bases, with 12 bases spanning the gap.

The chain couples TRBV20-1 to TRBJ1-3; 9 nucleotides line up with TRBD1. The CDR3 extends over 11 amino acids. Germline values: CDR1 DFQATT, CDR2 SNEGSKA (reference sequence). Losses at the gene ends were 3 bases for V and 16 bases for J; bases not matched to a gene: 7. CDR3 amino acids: CSARGRDRVYF. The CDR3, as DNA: TGCAGTGCTAGGGGCCGGGACAGGGTGTATTTT.

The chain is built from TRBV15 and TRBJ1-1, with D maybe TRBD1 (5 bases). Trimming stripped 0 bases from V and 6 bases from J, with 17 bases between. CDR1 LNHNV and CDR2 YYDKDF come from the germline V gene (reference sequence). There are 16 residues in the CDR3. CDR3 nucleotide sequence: TGTGCCACCAGCAGAGAGGGGCTTTGGGTGGGCCCTGAAGCTTTCTTT. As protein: CATSREGLWVGPEAFF.

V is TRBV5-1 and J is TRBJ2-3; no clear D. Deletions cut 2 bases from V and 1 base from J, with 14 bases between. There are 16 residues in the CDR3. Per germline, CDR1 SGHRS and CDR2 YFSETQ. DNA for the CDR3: TGCGCCAGCAGCTTAGGAAACGGCGCTGGCACAGATACGCAGTATTTT. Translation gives CASSLGNGAGTDTQYF.

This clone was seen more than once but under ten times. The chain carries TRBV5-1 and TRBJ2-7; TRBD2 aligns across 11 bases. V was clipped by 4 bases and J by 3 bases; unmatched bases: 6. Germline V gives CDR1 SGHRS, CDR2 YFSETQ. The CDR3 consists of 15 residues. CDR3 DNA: TGCGCCAGCAGCCTCGGGACTAGCGGCTTCTACGAGCAGTACTTC. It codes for CASSLGTSGFYEQYF.

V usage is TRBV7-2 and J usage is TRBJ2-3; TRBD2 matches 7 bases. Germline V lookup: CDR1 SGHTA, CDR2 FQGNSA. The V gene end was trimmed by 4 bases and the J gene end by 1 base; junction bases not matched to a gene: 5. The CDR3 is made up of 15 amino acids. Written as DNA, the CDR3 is TGTGCCAGCAGCTCGAGCGGGGTTGGCACAGATACGCAGTATTTT. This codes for CASSSSGVGTDTQYF.

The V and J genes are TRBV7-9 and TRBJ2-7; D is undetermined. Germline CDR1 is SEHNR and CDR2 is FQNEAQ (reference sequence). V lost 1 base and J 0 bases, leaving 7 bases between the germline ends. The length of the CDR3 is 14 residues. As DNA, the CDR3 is TGTGCCAGCAGCTTAGGCGGCACCTCCTACGAGCAGTACTTC. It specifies CASSLGGTSYEQYF.